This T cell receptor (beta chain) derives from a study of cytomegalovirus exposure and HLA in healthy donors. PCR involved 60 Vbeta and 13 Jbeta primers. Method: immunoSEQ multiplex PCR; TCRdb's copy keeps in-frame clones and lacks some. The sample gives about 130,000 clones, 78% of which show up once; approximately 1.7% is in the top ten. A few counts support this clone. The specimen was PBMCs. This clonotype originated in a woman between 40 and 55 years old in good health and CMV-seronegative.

CDR3 amino acids: CASSPYSAIGEQYF. The CDR3 DNA is TGTGCCAGCAGCCCATATAGCGCCATAGGGGAGCAGTACTTC. The genes are TRBV5-5 and TRBJ2-7; D is possibly TRBD2 (5 bases). The CDR3 has 14 residues. V lost 4 bases and J 7 bases, leaving 18 bases between the germline ends. Germline V lookup: CDR1 SGHKS, CDR2 YYEKEE (reference sequence).